A selection of T cell receptor beta chains follows, all from one sample in a study of Ad26.COV2.S vaccination and SARS-CoV-2 variants. Produced via immunoSEQ multiplex PCR; TCRdb's table is partial and in-frame only. This table has about 280,000 clones, approximately 89% appearing once. The source material was peripheral blood, sampled in a trial of Ad26.COV2.S vaccine versus placebo. The origin of the receptors is a person between 18 and 60 years old who received the Ad26.COV2.S COVID-19 vaccine or a placebo. The CDR3 runs from the conserved cysteine through the conserved F or W. The order of the fields is V gene, J gene, D gene, clone size, CDR3 DNA, CDR3 protein. The D gene is left open where the match is weak. Part of the rows lack a size; the others show once, few, many or a class for expanded clones.

>TRBV6-1|TRBJ2-7|.|.
TGTGCCAGCAGTGAGACAGACTCCTACGAGCAGTACTTC
CASSETDSYEQYF
>TRBV15|TRBJ2-2|.|.
TGTGCCACCAGCAGAGTAAGGGACACCGGGGAGCTGTTTTTT
CATSRVRDTGELFF
>TRBV7-9|TRBJ2-7|.|.
TGTGCCAGCAGCTCGCCGACAGTCTCCTACGAGCAGTACTTC
CASSSPTVSYEQYF
>TRBV3-1/TRBV3-2|TRBJ2-3|.|.
TGTGCCAGCAGCTCATTGGACAGAAACCCTAGCACAGATACGCAGTATTTT
CASSSLDRNPSTDTQYF
>TRBV27|TRBJ1-2|TRBD1|.
TGTGCCAGCCGAGGGACAGCCGCTAACTATGGCTACACCTTC
CASRGTAANYGYTF
>TRBV15|TRBJ1-5|.|.
TGTGCCACCAGCACGCGGGGGGACCAGCCCCAGCATTTT
CATSTRGDQPQHF
>TRBV11-2|TRBJ2-5|.|.
TGTGCCAGCAGCCACCGAACTAGTTCAGTAGAGACCCAGTACTTC
CASSHRTSSVETQYF
>TRBV15|TRBJ2-7|.|once
TGTGCCACCAGCAGAGATGGAGCAGGGGCAGGCTACGAGCAGTACTTC
CATSRDGAGAGYEQYF
>TRBV30|TRBJ1-5|TRBD1|.
TGTGCCTGGCGACAGGGGAGTTTTGGGAATCAGCCCCAGCATTTT
CAWRQGSFGNQPQHF
>TRBV4-1|TRBJ1-2|TRBD1|once
TGCGCCAGCAGCCAGGGACAGTTTAACTATGGCTACACCTTC
CASSQGQFNYGYTF
>TRBV27|TRBJ1-5|TRBD1|.
TGTGCCAGCAGTCCTGTAGCCGGGACAGTTCCCTTTCGCAATCAGCCCCAGCATTTT
CASSPVAGTVPFRNQPQHF
>TRBV19|TRBJ2-3|.|.
TGTGCCAGTAGAAGTAGGGGCACAGATACGCAGTATTTT
CASRSRGTDTQYF
>TRBV10-3|TRBJ1-6|TRBD1|.
TGTGCCATCAGGGGACAGACGAATTCACCCCTCCACTTT
CAIRGQTNSPLHF
>TRBV6-5|TRBJ1-2|.|.
TGTGCCAGCAGTTTCATGGGGGCTCCTCGCGGCTATGGCTACACCTTC
CASSFMGAPRGYGYTF
>TRBV27|TRBJ1-1|.|.
TGTGCCAGCAGTTGGGGGAGGGGATTGAACACTGAAGCTTTCTTT
CASSWGRGLNTEAFF
>TRBV19|TRBJ1-1|.|few
TGTGCCAGTAATATGAGGGGTTACACTGAAGCTTTCTTT
CASNMRGYTEAFF
>TRBV30|TRBJ1-5|.|.
TGTGCCTGGACCCCCCGTGGGCCCGTTGGACAGCCCCAGCATTTT
CAWTPRGPVGQPQHF